The rows below give T cell receptor beta chains drawn from one sample of a study of early T cells in non-severe SARS-CoV-2 infection. Each CDR3 protein is one row after TCRdb ran MiXCR on the 5' RACE reads. The table has tens of thousands of distinct CDR3 sequences, around 20% seen once; the top ten hold approximately 15%. The sequencing here drew on whole blood, taken at baseline. The receptor set was obtained from an adult who was a healthcare worker with PCR-confirmed SARS-CoV-2 infection or an uninfected control (not recorded which). Both conserved end residues are part of each CDR3. D genes are given only for firm matches. The size entry is marked missing in some rows and otherwise reads once, few, many or a size class.

clone size,D gene,J gene,V gene,CDR3 protein,CDR3 DNA
NA,NA,TRBJ2-7,TRBV7-2,CASSPTTGPREQYF,TGTGCCAGCAGCCCCACGACAGGCCCGCGGGAGCAGTACTTC
NA,NA,TRBJ2-2,TRBV3-1,CASSHLVRGRAGELFF,TGTGCCAGCAGCCATCTTGTTCGGGGCAGGGCCGGGGAGCTGTTTTTT
NA,NA,TRBJ2-2,TRBV2,CASSDQNTGELFF,TGTGCCAGCAGTGACCAGAACACCGGGGAGCTGTTTTTT
many,NA,TRBJ2-2,TRBV9,CASRRQGNTGELFF,TGTGCCAGCCGGAGGCAGGGAAACACCGGGGAGCTGTTTTTT
few,TRBD2,TRBJ2-3,TRBV7-9,CASSPSARGGGDTQYF,TGTGCCAGCAGCCCCTCGGCGCGGGGGGGCGGAGATACGCAGTATTTT
NA,NA,TRBJ2-1,TRBV7-3,CASSPGGGLVFNEQFF,TGTGCCAGCAGCCCAGGGGGAGGACTAGTGTTCAATGAGCAGTTCTTC
few,NA,TRBJ1-3,TRBV9,CASSVESSSGNTIYF,TGTGCCAGCAGCGTAGAAAGTTCCTCTGGAAACACCATATATTTT
few,NA,TRBJ1-5,TRBV18,CASSPSGGVNNQPQHF,TGTGCCAGCTCACCCTCCGGGGGTGTCAACAATCAGCCCCAGCATTTT
NA,NA,TRBJ2-3,TRBV13,CASSLDRPPYF,TGTGCCAGCAGCTTGGACAGACCTCCGTATTTT
many,NA,TRBJ2-5,TRBV7-6,CASSLQGFQETQYF,TGTGCCAGCAGCTTACAGGGGTTCCAAGAGACCCAGTACTTC
few,TRBD1,TRBJ1-1,TRBV10-2,CASSRGQGAAEAFF,TGCGCCAGCAGTCGGGGACAGGGGGCCGCTGAAGCTTTCTTT
few,NA,TRBJ1-3,TRBV12-3/TRBV12-4,CASSSLGGSGNTIYF,TGTGCCAGCAGTTCCCTGGGGGGCTCTGGAAACACCATATATTTT
few,NA,TRBJ2-3,TRBV5-1,CASSLVVTSSTDTQYF,TGCGCCAGCAGCTTGGTTGTGACTTCTAGCACAGATACGCAGTATTTT
few,NA,TRBJ2-2,TRBV6-5,CASSPSTGYSNTGELFF,TGTGCCAGCAGCCCCAGTACGGGGTATTCGAACACCGGGGAGCTGTTTTTT
few,NA,TRBJ2-4,TRBV21-1,CASSLLSTVRKNIQYF,TGTGCCAGCAGCCTACTTTCGACAGTCCGCAAAAACATTCAGTACTTC
NA,TRBD2,TRBJ2-2,TRBV9,CASSEGGTSTGELFF,TGTGCCAGCAGTGAAGGGGGGACTAGCACCGGGGAGCTGTTTTTT
many,TRBD1,TRBJ2-7,TRBV4-1,CASSQDRDRAYEQYF,TGCGCCAGCAGCCAAGATAGGGACAGGGCCTACGAGCAGTACTTC
few,TRBD2,TRBJ2-3,TRBV2,CASSGTSGQDTQYF,TGTGCCAGCTCCGGGACTAGCGGCCAGGATACGCAGTATTTT
NA,TRBD2,TRBJ2-3,TRBV12-3/TRBV12-4,CASSQGLAGATQYF,TGTGCCAGCAGTCAGGGACTAGCGGGGGCTACGCAGTATTTT
NA,NA,TRBJ1-1,TRBV6-1,CASSDLGSNTEAFF,TGTGCCAGCAGTGATCTGGGCTCGAACACTGAAGCTTTCTTT
NA,NA,TRBJ1-1,TRBV27,CASSLGGAQTEAFF,TGTGCCAGCAGTTTGGGGGGGGCGCAGACTGAAGCTTTCTTT
many,NA,TRBJ2-1,TRBV7-8,CASSPIGLSWGNEQFF,TGTGCCAGCAGCCCTATCGGACTCAGCTGGGGCAATGAGCAGTTCTTC